The present T cell receptor (beta chain) was sequenced within a study of cytomegalovirus exposure and HLA in healthy donors. Points from the study as a whole: It was reportedly the case that the classifier diagnosed cytomegalovirus status with high specificity and sensitivity. Presence/absence analysis assumed near-uniform sequencing depth across donors. The authors listed some 160 TCR beta chains as cytomegalovirus-associated.

A remark on this clone: The antigen remains undetermined.

The V segment lost 6 bases and the J segment 6 bases; nucleotides outside the gene matches: 6. Germline CDR1 and CDR2: MNHEY and SMNVEV (reference sequence). The CDR3 covers 15 residues. Primers for the PCR totalled 60 Vbeta and 13 Jbeta. Sequencing used immunoSEQ multiplex PCR; TCRdb keeps in-frame clones, though not all of them. The sample includes under 100,000 clones, 70% of them seen just once. Material for sequencing was PBMCs. The sequence was obtained from a woman aged 50 to 65 in good health and CMV-seropositive. This chain joins TRBV27 and TRBJ2-2; TRBD1 matches at 11 bases. The CDR3 spells CASRPGQGAAGELFF. CDR3 nucleotides: TGTGCCAGCAGGCCAGGACAGGGGGCTGCCGGGGAGCTGTTTTTT.